This T cell receptor (beta chain) emerged from a study of CXCR3-negative and CXCR3-positive naive CD8 T cells. The libraries of TRB cDNA were prepared using 5' RACE with UMI labels. TCRdb re-called the 5' RACE reads, yielding one record per CDR3 amino acid sequence without DNA. This sample's table reports approximately 96,000 distinct CDR3 sequences. Overall study results and limits: Naive subsets did not differ in surface CD5, and the authors estimated TCR strength using properties of the TRB CDR3. Hydrophobicity was higher for TRB CDR3s found in CXCR3-positive naive cells than in CXCR3-negative naive cells. Relative to memory CD8+ cells, whose diversity was much lower, both naive subsets had comparably high diversity.

This CDR3 has 14 amino acids. Triplicate sorting captured around 300,000 cells each from every CD8+ T cell subset. Note on this clonotype: As yet, its antigen is unknown.

Sequencing input: naive CXCR3+ CD8+ T cells from blood. Indicated subset: CD45RO-CCR7+CD27+CD95- naive CD8+ T cells expressing CXCR3 (TNR3+). The gene calls are TRBV12-3 or TRBV12-4 and TRBJ2-1; TCRdb calls TRBD1, which cannot be checked without DNA. This TCR derives from a human donor in good health. Some clones in this sample may be carry-over from other donors' samples. This CDR3 reads CASSPPGVGNEQFF.